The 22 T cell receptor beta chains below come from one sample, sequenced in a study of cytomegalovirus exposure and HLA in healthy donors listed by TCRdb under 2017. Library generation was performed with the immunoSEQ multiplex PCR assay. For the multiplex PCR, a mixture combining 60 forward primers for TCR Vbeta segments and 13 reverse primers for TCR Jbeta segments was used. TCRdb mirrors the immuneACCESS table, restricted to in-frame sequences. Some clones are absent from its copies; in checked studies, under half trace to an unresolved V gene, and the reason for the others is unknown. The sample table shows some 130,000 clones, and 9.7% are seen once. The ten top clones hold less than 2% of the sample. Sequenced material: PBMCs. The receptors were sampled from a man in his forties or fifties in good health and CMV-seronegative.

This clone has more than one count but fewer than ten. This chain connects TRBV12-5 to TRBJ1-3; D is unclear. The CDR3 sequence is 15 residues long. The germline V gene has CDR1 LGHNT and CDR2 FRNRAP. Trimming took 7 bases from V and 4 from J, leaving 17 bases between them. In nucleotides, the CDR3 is TGTGCTAGTGCCCCCCCTCCCCTAGCGGGAAACACCATATATTTT. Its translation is CASAPPPLAGNTIYF.

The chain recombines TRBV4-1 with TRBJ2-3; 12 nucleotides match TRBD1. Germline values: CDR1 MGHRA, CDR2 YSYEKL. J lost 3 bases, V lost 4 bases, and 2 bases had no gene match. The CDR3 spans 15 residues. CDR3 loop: CASSRGQGATDTQYF. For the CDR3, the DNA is TGCGCCAGCAGCCGGGGACAGGGGGCAACAGATACGCAGTATTTT.

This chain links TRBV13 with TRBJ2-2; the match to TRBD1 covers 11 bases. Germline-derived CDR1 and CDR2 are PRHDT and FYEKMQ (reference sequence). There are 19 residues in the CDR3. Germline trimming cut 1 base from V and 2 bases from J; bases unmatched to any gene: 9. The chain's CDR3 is CASSLVVSGTGGNTGELFF. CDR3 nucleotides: TGTGCCAGCAGCTTAGTAGTTTCCGGGACAGGGGGTAACACCGGGGAGCTGTTTTTT.

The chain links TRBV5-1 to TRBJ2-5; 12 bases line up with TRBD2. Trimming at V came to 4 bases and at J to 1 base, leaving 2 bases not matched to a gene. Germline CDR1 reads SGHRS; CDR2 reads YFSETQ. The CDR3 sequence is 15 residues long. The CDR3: CASSGGLAGQETQYF. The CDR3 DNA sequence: TGCGCCAGCAGCGGGGGACTAGCGGGCCAAGAGACCCAGTACTTC.

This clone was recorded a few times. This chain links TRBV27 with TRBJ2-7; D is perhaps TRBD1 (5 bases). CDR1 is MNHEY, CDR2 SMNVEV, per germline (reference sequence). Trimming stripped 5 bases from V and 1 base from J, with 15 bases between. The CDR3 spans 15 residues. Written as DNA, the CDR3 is TGTGCCAGCAGTCCCAGAACAGGCCTATCCTACGAGCAGTACTTC. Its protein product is CASSPRTGLSYEQYF.

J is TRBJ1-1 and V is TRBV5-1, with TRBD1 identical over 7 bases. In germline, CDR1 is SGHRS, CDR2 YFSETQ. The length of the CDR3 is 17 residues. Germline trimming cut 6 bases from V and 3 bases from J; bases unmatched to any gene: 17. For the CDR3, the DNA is TGCGCCAGCAATATTCTATCTAGGGGGCGCGGCGACACTGAAGCTTTCTTT. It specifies CASNILSRGRGDTEAFF.

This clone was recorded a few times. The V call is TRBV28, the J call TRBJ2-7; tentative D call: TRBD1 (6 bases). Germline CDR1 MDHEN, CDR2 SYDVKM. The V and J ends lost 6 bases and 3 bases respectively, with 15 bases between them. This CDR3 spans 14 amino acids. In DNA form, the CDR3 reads TGTGCCAGCAGGTTTGCGGACAGTAACTACGAGCAGTACTTC. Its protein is CASRFADSNYEQYF.

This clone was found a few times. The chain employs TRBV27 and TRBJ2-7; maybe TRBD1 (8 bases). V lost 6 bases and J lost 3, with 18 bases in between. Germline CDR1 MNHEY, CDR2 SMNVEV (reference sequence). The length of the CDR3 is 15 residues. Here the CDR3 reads CASRRSTGEGYEQYF. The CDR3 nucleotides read TGTGCCAGCAGACGCTCGACAGGGGAGGGCTACGAGCAGTACTTC.

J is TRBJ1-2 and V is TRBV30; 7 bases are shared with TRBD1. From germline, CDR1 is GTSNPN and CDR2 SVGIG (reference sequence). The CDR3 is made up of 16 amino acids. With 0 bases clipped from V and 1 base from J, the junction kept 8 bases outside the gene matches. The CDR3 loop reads CAWSVRSQGGNYGYTF. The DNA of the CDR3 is TGTGCCTGGAGTGTACGATCCCAGGGGGGTAACTATGGCTACACCTTC.

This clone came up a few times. This chain's CDR3 is CASMGGGYQETQYF. The CDR3 DNA sequence: TGTGCCAGCATGGGCGGGGGTTACCAAGAGACCCAGTACTTC. This sequence joins TRBV2 and TRBJ2-5; 7 bases are a match to TRBD2. From germline, CDR1 is SNHLY and CDR2 FYNNEI. The CDR3 is 14 amino acids. Trimming at V came to 7 bases and at J to 0 bases, leaving 5 bases not matched to a gene. The entire variable domain, with the rest obtained from reference TRBV2 and TRBJ2-5, is as follows: EPEVTQTPSHQVTQMGQEVILRCVPISNHLYFYWYRQILGQKVEFLVSFYNNEISEKSEIFDDQFSVERPDGSNFTLKIRSTKLEDSAMYFCASMGGGYQETQYFGPGTRLLVL.

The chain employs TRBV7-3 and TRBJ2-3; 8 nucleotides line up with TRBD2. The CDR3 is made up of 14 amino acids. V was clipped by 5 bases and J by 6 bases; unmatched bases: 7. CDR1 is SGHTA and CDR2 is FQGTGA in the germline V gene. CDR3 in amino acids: CASSPGLAGDTQYF. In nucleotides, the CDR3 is TGTGCCAGCAGCCCAGGACTAGCCGGCGATACGCAGTATTTT. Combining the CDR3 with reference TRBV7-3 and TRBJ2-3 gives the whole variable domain GAGVSQTPSNKVTEKGKYVELRCDPISGHTALYWYRQSLGQGPEFLIYFQGTGAADDSGLPNDRFFAVRPEGSVSTLKIQRTERGDSAVYLCASSPGLAGDTQYFGPGTRLTVL.

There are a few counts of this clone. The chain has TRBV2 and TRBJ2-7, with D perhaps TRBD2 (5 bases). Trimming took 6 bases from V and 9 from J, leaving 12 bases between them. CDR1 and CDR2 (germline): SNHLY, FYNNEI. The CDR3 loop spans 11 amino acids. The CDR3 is CASRSSGWQYF. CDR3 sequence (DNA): TGTGCCAGCAGGTCCAGCGGCTGGCAGTACTTC.

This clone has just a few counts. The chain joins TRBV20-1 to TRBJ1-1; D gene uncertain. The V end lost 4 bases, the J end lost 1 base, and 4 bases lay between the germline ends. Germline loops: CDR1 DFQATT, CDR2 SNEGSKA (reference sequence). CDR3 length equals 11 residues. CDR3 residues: CSATGNTEAFF. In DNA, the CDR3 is TGCAGTGCTACCGGGAACACTGAAGCTTTCTTT.

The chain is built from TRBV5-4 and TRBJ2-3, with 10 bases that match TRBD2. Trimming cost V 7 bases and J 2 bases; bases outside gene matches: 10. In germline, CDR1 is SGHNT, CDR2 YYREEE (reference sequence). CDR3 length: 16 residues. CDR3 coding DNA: TGTGCCAGCTATAGCGGGGGGCCTAAGACCACAGATACGCAGTATTTT. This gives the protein CASYSGGPKTTDTQYF.

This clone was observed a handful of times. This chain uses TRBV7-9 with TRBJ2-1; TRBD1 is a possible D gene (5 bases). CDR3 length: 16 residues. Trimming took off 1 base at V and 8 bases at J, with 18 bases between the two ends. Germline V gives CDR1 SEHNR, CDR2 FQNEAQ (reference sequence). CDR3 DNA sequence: TGTGCCAGCAGCTTAGTCGTCAGTGGGGCCCGCGATGAGCAGTTCTTC. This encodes CASSLVVSGARDEQFF.

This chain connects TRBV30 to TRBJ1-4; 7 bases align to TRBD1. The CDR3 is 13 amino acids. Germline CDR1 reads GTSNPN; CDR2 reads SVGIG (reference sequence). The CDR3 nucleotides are TGTGCTTCGAGGGGGCAGGACGGTGAAAAACTGTTTTTT. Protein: CASRGQDGEKLFF.

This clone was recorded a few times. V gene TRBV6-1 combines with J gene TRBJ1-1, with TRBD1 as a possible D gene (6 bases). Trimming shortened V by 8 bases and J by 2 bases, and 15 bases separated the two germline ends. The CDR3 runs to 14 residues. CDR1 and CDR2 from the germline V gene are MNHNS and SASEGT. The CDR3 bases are TGTGCCAGCGTCCTCGGACAGTTAAACACTGAAGCTTTCTTT. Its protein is CASVLGQLNTEAFF.

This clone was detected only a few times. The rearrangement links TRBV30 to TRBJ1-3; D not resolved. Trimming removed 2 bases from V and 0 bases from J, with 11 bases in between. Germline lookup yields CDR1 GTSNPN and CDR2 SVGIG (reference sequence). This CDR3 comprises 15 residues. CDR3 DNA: TGTGCCTGGAGTAGCGGTATGAGCTCTGGAAACACCATATATTTT. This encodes CAWSSGMSSGNTIYF.

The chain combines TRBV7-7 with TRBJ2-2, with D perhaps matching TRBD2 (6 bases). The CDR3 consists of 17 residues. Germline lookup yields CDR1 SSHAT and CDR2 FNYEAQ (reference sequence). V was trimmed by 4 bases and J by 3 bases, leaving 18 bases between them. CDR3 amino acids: CASSSSVAAGDTGELFF. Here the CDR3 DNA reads TGTGCCAGCAGCTCCTCCGTAGCGGCGGGCGACACCGGGGAGCTGTTTTTT.

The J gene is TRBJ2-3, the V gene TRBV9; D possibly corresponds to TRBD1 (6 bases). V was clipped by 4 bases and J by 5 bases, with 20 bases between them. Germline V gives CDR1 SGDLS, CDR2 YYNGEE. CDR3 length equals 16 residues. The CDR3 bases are TGTGCCAGCAGCCCCTCCACAGGGATGGGAAAAGATACGCAGTATTTT. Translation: CASSPSTGMGKDTQYF.

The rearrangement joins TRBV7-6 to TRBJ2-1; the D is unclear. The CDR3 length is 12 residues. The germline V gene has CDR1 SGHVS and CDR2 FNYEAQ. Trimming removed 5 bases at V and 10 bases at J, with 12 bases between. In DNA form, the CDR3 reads TGTGCCAGCAGCGAGCTTCGCAGGGAGCAGTTCTTC. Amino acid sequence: CASSELRREQFF. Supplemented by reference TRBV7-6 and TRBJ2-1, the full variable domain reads GAGVSQSPRYKVTKRGQDVALRCDPISGHVSLYWYRQALGQGPEFLTYFNYEAQQDKSGLPNDRFSAERPEGSISTLTIQRTEQRDSAMYRCASSELRREQFFGPGTRLTVL.

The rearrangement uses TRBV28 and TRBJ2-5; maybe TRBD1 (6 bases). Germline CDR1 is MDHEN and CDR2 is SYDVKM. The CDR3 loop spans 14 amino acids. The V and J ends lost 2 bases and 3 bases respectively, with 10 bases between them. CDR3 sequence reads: CASSLQQGEETQYF. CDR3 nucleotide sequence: TGTGCCAGCAGTTTACAACAGGGCGAAGAGACCCAGTACTTC.